This T cell receptor beta chain was observed in a study of blood T cell repertoires in COVID-19. About the research overall: T cells, B-cell-depleted T cells, or PBMCs supplied cDNA or gDNA.

Germline CDR1 SGHNT, CDR2 YENEEA. The CDR3 covers 13 residues. The V and J ends lost 5 bases and 7 bases respectively, with 12 bases between them. Which cohort a participant joined came from the clinical history participants gave. Within the 2 weeks before study entry, each person in the exposed group met a COVID-19 case. Methods used by the authors: Amplification from reference gene primers served as the basis for estimated nucleated cell counts. Assay: immunoSEQ multiplex PCR; the TCRdb copy retains only in-frame clones and omits some. The D gene and trimming were derived from the DNA, and the V and J assignments and clone size from that table. The profile shows around 400,000 clones, 80% to 95% of them singletons.

This TCR derives from a woman between 35 and 50 years old who had been exposed to COVID-19. The material sequenced was PBMCs or T cells enriched from blood (not recorded which). The chain couples TRBV11-3 to TRBJ2-1; D gene ambiguous. CDR3 region: CASSPRVQNEQFF. The CDR3 nucleotides read TGTGCCAGCAGCCCACGAGTTCAAAATGAGCAGTTCTTC.